This T cell receptor (beta chain) was sequenced for a study of control samples from healthy donors and cancer patients. Data came from immunoSEQ multiplex PCR; TCRdb stores just in-frame clones and leaves some out. The data contain about 120,000 clones, roughly 90% of them singletons. After removal of 5 bases from V and 6 bases from J, the junction contained 9 bases not matched to a gene. The germline gives CDR1 SEHNR, CDR2 FQNEAQ (reference sequence). CDR3 size: 16 residues. The sample consisted of blood. The sequence derives from a man aged 45-65 years in good health. The chain couples TRBV7-9 to TRBJ2-3, with 12 bases that match TRBD2. The CDR3 DNA reads TGTGCCAGCAGCGAACCCCTAGCGGGGGGGTCCGATACGCAGTATTTT. It encodes CASSEPLAGGSDTQYF.